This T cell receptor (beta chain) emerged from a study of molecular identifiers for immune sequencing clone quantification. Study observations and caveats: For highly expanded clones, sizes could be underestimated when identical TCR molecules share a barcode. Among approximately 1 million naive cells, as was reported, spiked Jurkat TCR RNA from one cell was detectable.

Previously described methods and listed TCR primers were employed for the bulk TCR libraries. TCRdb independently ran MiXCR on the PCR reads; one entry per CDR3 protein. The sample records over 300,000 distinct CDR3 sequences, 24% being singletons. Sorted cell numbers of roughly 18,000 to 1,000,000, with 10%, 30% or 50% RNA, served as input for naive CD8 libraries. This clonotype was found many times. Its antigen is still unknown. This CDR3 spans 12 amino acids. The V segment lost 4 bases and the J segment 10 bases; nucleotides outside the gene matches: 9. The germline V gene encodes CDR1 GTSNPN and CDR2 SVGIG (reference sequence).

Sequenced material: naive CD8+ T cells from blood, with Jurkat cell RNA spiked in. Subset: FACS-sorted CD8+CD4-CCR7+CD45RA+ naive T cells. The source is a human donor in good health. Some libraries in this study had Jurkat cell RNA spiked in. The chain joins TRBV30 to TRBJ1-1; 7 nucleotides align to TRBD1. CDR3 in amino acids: CAWTQGGGGAFF. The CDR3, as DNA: TGTGCCTGGACTCAGGGGGGCGGCGGAGCTTTCTTT.